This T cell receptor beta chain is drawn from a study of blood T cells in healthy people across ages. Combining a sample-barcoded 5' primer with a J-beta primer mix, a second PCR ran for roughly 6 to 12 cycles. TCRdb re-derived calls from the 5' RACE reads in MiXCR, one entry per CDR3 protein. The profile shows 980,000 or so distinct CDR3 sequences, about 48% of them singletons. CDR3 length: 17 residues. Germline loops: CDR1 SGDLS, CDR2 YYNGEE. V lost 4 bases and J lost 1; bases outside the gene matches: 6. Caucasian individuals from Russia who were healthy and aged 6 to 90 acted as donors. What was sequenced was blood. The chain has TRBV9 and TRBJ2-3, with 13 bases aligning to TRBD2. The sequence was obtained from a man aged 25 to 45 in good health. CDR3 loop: CASSRPGTSGGTDTQYF. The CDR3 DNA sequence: TGTGCCAGCAGCAGGCCCGGGACTAGCGGGGGCACAGATACGCAGTATTTT.